These 28 T cell receptor beta chains came from one sample sequenced in a study of Ad26.COV2.S vaccination and SARS-CoV-2 variants. Profiled with immunoSEQ multiplex PCR; TCRdb holds only in-frame clones, not every one. This sample yields hundreds of thousands of clones, of which roughly 90% are seen a single time; under 2% belongs to the top ten. The treatment denotes: over 15 received Ad26.COV2.S at low or high dose, single or two shots; roughly five received placebo; per-sample allocation not given. On day 63 after the first injection, vaccine and placebo recipients gave samples. Material: peripheral blood, obtained in a trial of Ad26.COV2.S vaccine versus placebo. These receptors came from a person aged 18 to 65 who received the Ad26.COV2.S COVID-19 vaccine or a placebo.

The chain uses TRBV12-3 or TRBV12-4 and TRBJ1-1, with D tentatively TRBD1 (5 bases). The CDR3 runs to 13 residues. V lost 5 bases and J 2 bases, leaving 9 bases between the germline ends. As DNA, the CDR3 is TGTGCCAGCAGTCAACAGGCTAACACTGAAGCTTTCTTT. It codes for CASSQQANTEAFF.

The chain recombines TRBV19 with TRBJ1-5; D is unresolved. Germline V gene lookup returns CDR1 LNHDA and CDR2 SQIVND (reference sequence). This CDR3 has 14 residues. V lost 6 bases, J lost 0 bases, and 9 bases lay in between. The CDR3 loop reads CASRILYSNQPQHF. DNA of the CDR3: TGTGCCAGTAGAATACTTTATAGCAATCAGCCCCAGCATTTT.

This chain links TRBV19 with TRBJ2-7; the D is unclear. This CDR3 spans 15 amino acids. With 6 bases removed from V and 7 bases from J, the gap between germline ends came to 22 bases. Per germline, CDR1 LNHDA and CDR2 SQIVND (reference sequence). CDR3 DNA: TGTGCCAGTAGCCCCCTCGGACCCAGGTTGGGGGAGCAGTACTTC. Amino acid sequence: CASSPLGPRLGEQYF.

The V call is TRBV5-1, the J call TRBJ1-1; unclear D gene. Germline values: CDR1 SGHRS, CDR2 YFSETQ. CDR3 size: 14 residues. V was pared by 4 bases and J by 1 base, with 11 bases between. This chain's CDR3 is CASSPGTENTEAFF. The CDR3 nucleotides are TGCGCCAGCAGCCCCGGAACCGAGAACACTGAAGCTTTCTTT.

The chain uses TRBV12-3 or TRBV12-4 and TRBJ1-2; TRBD1 agrees at 8 bases. V was pared by 6 bases and J by 7 bases, with 7 bases of the junction left unmatched. CDR3 length: 13 amino acids. Here the CDR3 reads CASSLGQGGGYTF. In DNA form, the CDR3 reads TGTGCCAGCAGCCTCGGACAGGGCGGTGGCTACACCTTC.

The rearrangement joins TRBV5-4 to TRBJ2-5, with 13 bases identical to TRBD2. CDR1 and CDR2 (germline): SGHNT, YYREEE (reference sequence). CDR3 length: 18 amino acids. V lost 3 bases to trimming and J lost 5 bases; unmatched junction nucleotides: 13. The CDR3 loop reads CASSWGGTSGTLRETQYF. In DNA form, the CDR3 reads TGTGCCAGCAGCTGGGGGGGGACTAGCGGGACCCTCCGGGAGACCCAGTACTTC.

This chain connects TRBV6-2 or TRBV6-3 to TRBJ2-7; D possibly corresponds to TRBD1 (5 bases). With 0 bases removed from V and 2 bases from J, the gap between germline ends came to 11 bases. The CDR3 extends over 15 amino acids. Germline V gene sequence: CDR1 MNHEY, CDR2 SVGEGT. The CDR3 reads CASSYSQGNPYEQYF. As DNA, the CDR3 is TGTGCCAGCAGTTACTCTCAGGGTAACCCCTACGAGCAGTACTTC.

V is TRBV25-1 and J is TRBJ1-1; D not certain. This CDR3 region has 15 residues. Between the trimmed V and J ends, which lost 2 bases and 0 bases, there was a span of 10 bases. Germline CDR1 MGHDK, CDR2 SYGVNS. The CDR3 DNA reads as TGTGCCAGCAGTGAAAAAGAGACCTTGAACACTGAAGCTTTCTTT. Its translation: CASSEKETLNTEAFF.

This clone was seen only once. This sequence joins TRBV7-2 and TRBJ1-3; 7 bases agree with TRBD1. CDR3 length: 14 amino acids. Germline V gene sequence: CDR1 SGHTA, CDR2 FQGNSA. Trimming removed 3 bases from V and 4 bases from J; junction bases left unmatched: 3. CDR3 coding DNA: TGTGCCAGCAGCTTGTTGACAGGGGGAAACACCATATATTTT. Translated: CASSLLTGGNTIYF.

The J gene is TRBJ2-5, the V gene TRBV7-2; D is undetermined. Looked up from germline, CDR1 is SGHTA and CDR2 is FQGNSA. Trimming shortened V by 6 bases and J by 5 bases, and 13 bases separated the two germline ends. This CDR3 contains 13 residues. The CDR3 DNA follows: TGTGCCAGCAGGAGTAGCCGTCTGGAGACCCAGTACTTC. Encoded protein: CASRSSRLETQYF.

Written as DNA, the CDR3 is TGTGCCAGCAGCTTAGCGGAACTTAGCAATCAGCCCCAGCATTTT. Its translation: CASSLAELSNQPQHF. The V call is TRBV7-8, the J call TRBJ1-5; D call uncertain. Germline CDR1 and CDR2: SGHVS and FQNEAQ. V lost 0 bases to trimming and J lost 0 bases, with 6 bases between them. This CDR3 has 15 amino acids.

The J gene is TRBJ1-1, the V gene TRBV6-2 or TRBV6-3; 8 nucleotides line up with TRBD1. J gave up 1 base and V 5 bases, and 6 bases lay outside the gene matches. Germline V gives CDR1 MNHEY, CDR2 SVGEGT. There are 15 residues in the CDR3. CDR3 in amino acids: CASSQQGARNTEAFF. CDR3 DNA: TGTGCCAGCAGTCAGCAGGGGGCGCGGAACACTGAAGCTTTCTTT.

V is TRBV19 and J is TRBJ2-4; D remains unclear. The V and J ends lost 4 bases and 4 bases respectively, with 8 bases between them. Germline V lookup: CDR1 LNHDA, CDR2 SQIVND (reference sequence). This CDR3 is 13 amino acids long. CDR3 bases: TGTGCCAGTAGTAGCAGTATAAAAAACATTCAGTACTTC. The encoded protein is CASSSSIKNIQYF.

This clone was seen once. The V gene is TRBV6-1, the J gene TRBJ1-2; 9 positions match TRBD1. There are 14 residues in the CDR3. Germline V gene lookup returns CDR1 MNHNS and CDR2 SASEGT. Trimming removed 2 bases from V and 4 bases from J; junction bases left unmatched: 2. CDR3 nucleotides: TGTGCCAGCAGTGAACTGACAGGGGGCTATGGCTACACCTTC. This codes for CASSELTGGYGYTF.

The rearrangement links TRBV13 to TRBJ2-1; D call uncertain. Germline-derived CDR1 and CDR2 are PRHDT and FYEKMQ (reference sequence). The CDR3 spans 15 residues. V gave up 6 bases and J gave up 7 bases, with 19 bases separating them. CDR3 amino acids: CASRRNEDLPNEQFF. CDR3 sequence (DNA): TGTGCCAGCAGGCGAAACGAGGATTTGCCGAATGAGCAGTTCTTC. Using reference TRBV13 and TRBJ2-1 for the parts outside the CDR3, the full variable domain is AAGVIQSPRHLIKEKRETATLKCYPIPRHDTVYWYQQGPGQDPQFLISFYEKMQSDKGSIPDRFSAQQFSDYHSELNMSSLELGDSALYFCASRRNEDLPNEQFFGPGTRLTVL.

This sequence joins TRBV19 and TRBJ2-1, with D maybe TRBD1 (5 bases). Looked up from germline, CDR1 is LNHDA and CDR2 is SQIVND (reference sequence). There are 11 residues in the CDR3. V was pared by 5 bases and J by 6 bases, with 5 bases between. CDR3 sequence: CASSQGNEQFF. The CDR3 DNA reads TGTGCCAGTAGTCAGGGCAATGAGCAGTTCTTC.

This clone is a singleton in its sample. This chain links TRBV7-9 with TRBJ1-5; tentatively, D is TRBD1 (5 bases). This CDR3 is 14 amino acids long. Per germline, CDR1 SEHNR and CDR2 FQNEAQ (reference sequence). The ends were cut back, 0 bases at V and 7 bases at J, with 10 bases in the middle. In DNA, the CDR3 is TGTGCCAGCAGCTTAGCGGGGGGTTGGCAGCCCCAGCATTTT. Encoded protein: CASSLAGGWQPQHF.

The rearrangement links TRBV19 to TRBJ1-2; D is unresolved. Germline values: CDR1 LNHDA, CDR2 SQIVND (reference sequence). With 3 bases removed from V and 1 base from J, the gap between germline ends came to 9 bases. The CDR3 sequence is 14 residues long. The CDR3 DNA follows: TGTGCCAGTAGTATCAGAGGGCGTAACTATGGCTACACCTTC. Amino acid sequence: CASSIRGRNYGYTF. The full variable domain, with the rest looked up from reference TRBV19 and TRBJ1-2, is DGGITQSPKYLFRKEGQNVTLSCEQNLNHDAMYWYRQDPGQGLRLIYYSQIVNDFQKGDIAEGYSVSREKKESFPLTVTSAQKNPTAFYLCASSIRGRNYGYTFGSGTRLTVV.

This chain joins TRBV2 and TRBJ2-6; no clear D gene. Germline V gene sequence: CDR1 SNHLY, CDR2 FYNNEI. The CDR3 runs to 12 residues. V was pared by 6 bases and J by 2 bases, with 2 bases between. CDR3 protein: CASRTGANVLTF. CDR3 DNA sequence: TGTGCCAGCAGGACTGGGGCCAACGTCCTGACTTTC.

The gene calls are TRBV5-6 and TRBJ2-3, with 9 bases lining up with TRBD2. Germline CDR1 and CDR2: SGHDT and YYEEEE. V dropped 2 bases and J dropped 3; count of bases not matched to a gene: 13. The CDR3 spans 18 residues. CDR3 sequence reads: CASSFERWRGGLTDTQYF. CDR3 coding DNA: TGTGCCAGCAGCTTTGAGCGGTGGCGGGGGGGTCTGACAGATACGCAGTATTTT.

The V gene is TRBV7-2, the J gene TRBJ2-3, with 12 bases aligning to TRBD2. V trimming: 1 base; J trimming: 6 bases; junction bases outside the gene matches: 5. The germline CDR1 and CDR2 sequences are SGHTA and FQGNSA. The CDR3 runs to 16 residues. The CDR3 loop is CASSLDGLAGIDTQYF. As DNA, the CDR3 is TGTGCCAGCAGCTTAGATGGACTAGCGGGGATTGATACGCAGTATTTT.

The chain employs TRBV2 and TRBJ2-3; possible D gene TRBD2, 5 bases. This CDR3 comprises 16 residues. Between the trimmed V and J ends, which lost 5 bases and 0 bases, there was a span of 15 bases. Germline V gene data show CDR1 as SNHLY and CDR2 as FYNNEI. CDR3 DNA: TGTGCCAGCAGTAATCAGCGGAGTGCTAGCACAGATACGCAGTATTTT. Translation gives CASSNQRSASTDTQYF.

The chain joins TRBV28 to TRBJ1-5; D not certain. From germline, CDR1 is MDHEN and CDR2 SYDVKM. This CDR3 is built from 13 residues. V lost 6 bases and J lost 8, with 14 bases in between. This chain's CDR3 is CASSPNVVEPQHF. CDR3 DNA sequence: TGTGCCAGCAGCCCCAACGTCGTAGAGCCCCAGCATTTT.

This chain links TRBV5-5 with TRBJ2-7; no clear D gene. The CDR3 has 14 amino acids. The V and J ends lost 7 bases and 3 bases respectively, with 17 bases between them. Per germline, CDR1 SGHKS and CDR2 YYEKEE (reference sequence). As DNA, the CDR3 is TGTGCCAGCGGTAGCCCCCTTACTAACTACGAGCAGTACTTC. Its translation: CASGSPLTNYEQYF.

This chain uses TRBV11-2 with TRBJ2-1; possible D gene TRBD1, 6 bases. The CDR3 loop spans 16 amino acids. Germline loops: CDR1 SGHAT, CDR2 FQNNGV. Trimming left V 5 bases short and J 5 bases short, with 19 bases between. The CDR3 loop reads CASSGVTGTLNNEQFF. The DNA for the CDR3 is TGTGCCAGCAGCGGAGTAACAGGGACGCTAAACAATGAGCAGTTCTTC. The whole variable domain, remainder taken from reference TRBV11-2 and TRBJ2-1, is EAGVAQSPRYKIIEKRQSVAFWCNPISGHATLYWYQQILGQGPKLLIQFQNNGVVDDSQLPKDRFSAERLKGVDSTLKIQPAKLEDSAVYLCASSGVTGTLNNEQFFGPGTRLTVL.

This clone was seen a single time. V is TRBV29-1 and J is TRBJ1-1, with D possibly being TRBD1 (6 bases). Germline CDR1 reads SQVTM; CDR2 reads ANQGSEA. Trimming took 0 bases from V and 11 from J, leaving 13 bases between them. CDR3 size: 12 residues. CDR3 coding DNA: TGCAGCGTTGAAGATTTTGGGGGCAAGGCTTTCTTT. Translating it yields CSVEDFGGKAFF.

The rearrangement links TRBV6-6 to TRBJ2-7, with 8 bases fitting TRBD1. This CDR3 comprises 13 residues. Germline V gene sequence: CDR1 MNHNY, CDR2 SVGAGI (reference sequence). Germline trimming cut 10 bases from V and 4 bases from J; bases unmatched to any gene: 9. In nucleotides, the CDR3 is TGTGCCACCGCGGGACAGGACCCTTACGAGCAGTACTTC. Protein: CATAGQDPYEQYF.

This chain joins TRBV30 and TRBJ2-7; the match to TRBD1 covers 9 bases. The CDR3 runs to 14 residues. V lost 3 bases to trimming and J lost 5 bases; unmatched junction nucleotides: 8. CDR1 is GTSNPN, CDR2 SVGIG, per germline (reference sequence). The CDR3 spells CAWSTGGKSDEQYF. The CDR3 region has the DNA TGTGCCTGGAGCACAGGGGGCAAGAGCGACGAGCAGTACTTC.